This T cell receptor beta chain was documented in a study of shared clonotypes between healthy human individuals. TCRdb's copy holds only in-frame clones and misses some; the assay was immunoSEQ multiplex PCR. Among roughly 500,000 clones listed, around 73% were seen once. The CDR3 loop spans 21 amino acids. The junction had 22 bases not matched to a gene; V was cut back by 2 bases and J by 3 bases. From germline, CDR1 is KGHSH and CDR2 LQKENI. The genes are TRBV18 and TRBJ2-5, with 9 bases that match TRBD2. The material sequenced was PBMCs. The receptor was derived from a middle-aged woman in good health. Some clones in this sample may be carry-over from other donors' samples. CDR3 coding DNA: TGTGCCAGCTCACCAAAGACAGGGCTGCCTCGGGCTAGCGGGATTAAAGAGACCCAGTACTTC. Encoded protein: CASSPKTGLPRASGIKETQYF.